A single count supports the clone carrying this T cell receptor (beta chain). The sample is drawn from a study of shared clonotypes between healthy human individuals. Losses at the gene ends were 6 bases for V and 6 bases for J; bases not matched to a gene: 10. Germline CDR1 and CDR2: MGHDK and SYGVNS. The CDR3 runs 15 residues. The assay was run at deep level. Sequencing used immunoSEQ multiplex PCR; TCRdb keeps in-frame clones, though not all of them. This sample has some 2,400,000 clones, with 95% found just once. Sample: naive CD4+ T cells sorted from blood. The subset was: CD45RA+ positively selected. The receptor comes from a man aged 18 to 29 in good health. The genes are TRBV25-1 and TRBJ2-1; 8 bases fit TRBD2. The CDR3 spells CASSPHSGIFNEQFF. In DNA, the CDR3 is TGTGCCAGCAGCCCACATAGCGGGATTTTCAATGAGCAGTTCTTC.